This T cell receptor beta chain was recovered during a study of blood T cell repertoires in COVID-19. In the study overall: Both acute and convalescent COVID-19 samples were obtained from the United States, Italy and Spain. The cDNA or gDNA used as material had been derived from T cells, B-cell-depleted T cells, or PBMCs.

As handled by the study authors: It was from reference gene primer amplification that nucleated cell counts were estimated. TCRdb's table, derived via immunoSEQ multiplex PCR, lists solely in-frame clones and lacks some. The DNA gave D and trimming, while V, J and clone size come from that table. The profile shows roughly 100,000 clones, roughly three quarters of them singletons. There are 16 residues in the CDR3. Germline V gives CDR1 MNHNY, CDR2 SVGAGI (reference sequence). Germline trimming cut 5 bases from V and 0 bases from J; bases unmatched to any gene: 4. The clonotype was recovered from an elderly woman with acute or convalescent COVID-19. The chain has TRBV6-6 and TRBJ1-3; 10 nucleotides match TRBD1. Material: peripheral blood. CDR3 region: CASSRQGANSGNTIYF. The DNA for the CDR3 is TGTGCCAGCAGTCGACAGGGGGCAAACTCTGGAAACACCATATATTTT.